This T cell receptor (beta chain) was captured by sequencing in a study of CD8+ T cells in alopecia areata. Findings and limits, study-wide: TCR sharing was clearer in mice than between patients, perhaps partly owing to patient HLA diversity. Lesional tissue from the scalp (especially in alopecia totalis/universalis) showed higher clonality than normal scalp. Normal-skin resident alphabeta T cells also appear among scalp sample sequences.

PBMCs served as the source from which CD4+ and CD8+ T cells were sorted. The length of the CDR3 is 14 residues. The V and J ends lost 0 bases and 1 base respectively, with 7 bases between them. Germline CDR1 and CDR2: SGHRS and YFSETQ. This clone was seen once. The antigen is not known. RNA, once extracted, was reverse transcribed into cDNA for use as the sequencing template. Assay: immunoSEQ multiplex PCR; the TCRdb copy retains only in-frame clones and omits some. Among around 190,000 clones listed, roughly 50% were seen once. The chain is built from TRBV5-1 and TRBJ1-1; possible D gene TRBD1, 5 bases. This TCR was sampled from a human donor in good health. The sequenced sample consisted of CD8+ T cells sorted from blood. CDR3 region: CASSLGQTNTEAFF. DNA of the CDR3: TGCGCCAGCAGCTTGGGACAGACGAACACTGAAGCTTTCTTT.